This T cell receptor beta chain was recovered during a study of blood T cells in healthy people across ages. Study results and limitations: Fewer expanded clones and more diversity marked long-lived versus aged donors. PBMC samples, being unsorted, prevented any conclusive comparison of naive and antigen-experienced cells.

As concerns this clonotype: What it binds is not known.

Healthy Caucasians from Russia aged about 6 to 100 served as donors. The germline V gene encodes CDR1 KGHSH and CDR2 LQKENI. The CDR3 is made up of 14 amino acids. The V and J ends lost 2 bases and 10 bases respectively, with 15 bases between them. Next came a second PCR, run for about 7 to 12 cycles, which used a sample-barcoded 5' primer along with a J-beta primer mix. CDR3-containing paired-end reads numbered at least 2.5 million in each sample. TCRdb fed the 5' RACE reads into MiXCR, producing one record per CDR3 protein. Among approximately 800,000 distinct CDR3 sequences listed, approximately 65% were seen once.

The chain has TRBV18 and TRBJ2-1, with D uncertain. This clonotype was sampled from a man aged 30 to 39 in good health. Material: blood. This CDR3 is CASSPLPALGEQFF. CDR3 coding DNA: TGTGCCAGCTCACCATTACCAGCCCTTGGGGAGCAGTTCTTC.